This T cell receptor beta chain is drawn from a study of CXCR3-negative and CXCR3-positive naive CD8 T cells. Study-wide results and caveats: Relative to memory CD8+ cells, whose diversity was much lower, both naive subsets had comparably high diversity. In naive cells, CXCR3-negative and CXCR3-positive subsets had similar TRBV-TRBJ usage; memory cells differed.

A remark on this clonotype: Its target is unknown.

The CDR3 has 15 amino acids. Germline CDR1 and CDR2: SGHRS and YFSETQ. Cells that were CD45RO-CCR7+CD27+CD95- constituted naive CD8+ T cells. The TRB libraries of cDNA were built by UMI-labeled 5' RACE. TCRdb processed the 5' RACE reads again and assigns one entry to each CDR3 protein, with no DNA. The specimen's table records tens of thousands of distinct CDR3 sequences. The sequencing sample was made of naive CXCR3- CD8+ T cells from blood. Subset: CD45RO-CCR7+CD27+CD95- naive CD8+ T cells lacking CXCR3 (TNR3-). This TCR was sampled from a human donor in good health. Some clones in this sample may be carry-over from other donors' samples. The chain joins TRBV5-1 to TRBJ2-7; the TCRdb call, TRBD1, lacks DNA for checking. The CDR3 sequence: CASSSPGHSSYEQYF.